The 26 T cell receptor beta chains below were found in one sample sequenced in a study of cytomegalovirus exposure and HLA in healthy donors. PCR amplification relied on 60 Vbeta primers (plus 13 Jbeta primers). Clones were read by immunoSEQ multiplex PCR, and TCRdb kept only the in-frame ones, dropping some. The table lists about 160,000 clones, 75% to 85% of them singletons. Sequencing was performed on PBMCs. Receptors originate from a man aged 50 to 59 in good health and CMV-seropositive.

The chain links TRBV7-9 to TRBJ1-1; D remains ambiguous. The CDR3 has 13 residues. From germline, CDR1 is SEHNR and CDR2 FQNEAQ (reference sequence). Trimming stripped 9 bases from V and 1 base from J, with 12 bases between. CDR3 nucleotides: TGTGCCAGTATATCTCCAGAGAACACTGAAGCTTTCTTT. This translates into CASISPENTEAFF.

The chain links TRBV9 to TRBJ1-1; tentatively, D is TRBD1 (5 bases). The germline V and J ends were trimmed by 1 base and 4 bases, with 11 bases remaining between them. The germline CDR1 and CDR2 sequences are SGDLS and YYNGEE. CDR3 length equals 14 residues. The CDR3 nucleotides read TGTGCCAGCAGCGTACAGGGAGGAGGCACTGAAGCTTTCTTT. Translation gives CASSVQGGGTEAFF.

The genes are TRBV5-4 and TRBJ2-5, with D uncertain. The CDR3 spans 15 residues. Trimming left V 0 bases short and J 0 bases short, with 9 bases between. CDR1 and CDR2 from the germline V gene are SGHNT and YYREEE (reference sequence). The CDR3 region has the DNA TGTGCCAGCAGCTTGGACACCCCGTACCAAGAGACCCAGTACTTC. It codes for CASSLDTPYQETQYF.

The chain has TRBV15 and TRBJ1-5; 7 bases map to TRBD1. The junction had 7 bases not matched to a gene; V was cut back by 8 bases and J by 0 bases. This CDR3 region has 15 residues. Germline CDR1 LNHNV, CDR2 YYDKDF (reference sequence). CDR3 DNA sequence: TGTGCCACCTCCAGGGACAGAGTTAGCAATCAGCCCCAGCATTTT. Translated: CATSRDRVSNQPQHF. Full variable domain (outside the CDR3, taken from reference TRBV15 and TRBJ1-5): DAMVIQNPRYQVTQFGKPVTLSCSQTLNHNVMYWYQQKSSQAPKLLFHYYDKDFNNEADTPDNFQSRRPNTSFCFLDIRSPGLGDTAMYLCATSRDRVSNQPQHFGDGTRLSIL.

The chain joins TRBV6-5 to TRBJ2-7; 8 bases are shared with TRBD1. CDR3 length: 14 residues. Trimming cost V 5 bases and J 3 bases; bases outside gene matches: 6. Germline V lookup: CDR1 MNHEY, CDR2 SVGAGI. CDR3 sequence reads: CASSPGQGIYEQYV. The CDR3 nucleotides are TGTGCCAGCAGTCCCGGACAGGGAATCTACGAGCAGTACGTC.

The chain uses TRBV5-6 and TRBJ2-1; D is perhaps TRBD2 (6 bases). This CDR3 comprises 12 residues. V was trimmed by 1 base and J by 10 bases, leaving 9 bases between them. Per germline, CDR1 SGHDT and CDR2 YYEEEE. The CDR3 DNA reads TGTGCCAGCAGCTTGAGGAGGGTAGAGCAGTTCTTC. Translation: CASSLRRVEQFF.

This chain uses TRBV4-1 with TRBJ2-1; 11 nucleotides match TRBD2. CDR3 length: 16 residues. The trim removed 1 base at V and 9 bases at J, leaving 8 bases unmatched. From germline, CDR1 is MGHRA and CDR2 YSYEKL. DNA for the CDR3: TGCGCCAGCAGCCAAGCAACGCTAGCGGGAGGACTTGAGCAGTTCTTC. Translated: CASSQATLAGGLEQFF.

This chain uses TRBV9 with TRBJ1-2; 8 positions agree with TRBD1. From germline, CDR1 is SGDLS and CDR2 YYNGEE. After removal of 4 bases from V and 8 bases from J, the junction contained 13 bases not matched to a gene. This CDR3 has 15 residues. CDR3 nucleotides: TGTGCCAGCAGCACCAACCCCCAGGGGGCGATGGGCTACACCTTC. Residues: CASSTNPQGAMGYTF.

The sample holds one count of this clone. This chain joins TRBV7-8 and TRBJ2-3; possibly TRBD1 for D (5 bases). CDR3 length equals 14 residues. With 1 base removed from V and 4 bases from J, the gap between germline ends came to 9 bases. Germline V gives CDR1 SGHVS, CDR2 FQNEAQ. The CDR3 nucleotides read TGTGCCAGCAGCTTAGTGACAGTACCAGATACGCAGTATTTT. This encodes CASSLVTVPDTQYF.

The chain joins TRBV6-6 to TRBJ2-7; a possible D gene is TRBD1 (7 bases). From germline, CDR1 is MNHNY and CDR2 SVGAGI (reference sequence). V was pared by 5 bases and J by 4 bases, with 15 bases between. The CDR3 spans 14 residues. CDR3 nucleotides: TGTGCCAGCAGTGCTAGACAGGGAGGTTACGAGCAGTACGTC. Translating it yields CASSARQGGYEQYV.

The chain joins TRBV11-3 to TRBJ2-1; 7 bases are shared with TRBD2. CDR3 size: 14 residues. J was trimmed by 10 bases and V by 3 bases; bases with no gene match: 9. Germline CDR1 is SGHNT and CDR2 is YENEEA. CDR3 sequence (DNA): TGTGCCAGCAGCTTTGATATCGGGAGGCGCGAGCAGTTCTTC. Its translation is CASSFDIGRREQFF.

The V call is TRBV23-1, the J call TRBJ1-5; weak D call: TRBD1 (5 bases). TRBV23-1 is an ORF for which the function is uncertain. With 3 bases removed from V and 11 bases from J, the gap between germline ends came to 11 bases. The CDR3 extends over 12 amino acids. CDR3 DNA sequence: TGCGCCAGCAGTCAGGAGCCAGGGTCCCAGCATTTT. It specifies CASSQEPGSQHF.

This clone occurred once. The chain links TRBV6-1 to TRBJ2-5; 8 bases are a match to TRBD2. The CDR3 totals 18 residues. Trimming at V came to 0 bases and at J to 5 bases, leaving 14 bases not matched to a gene. The germline gives CDR1 MNHNS, CDR2 SASEGT. The CDR3 sequence: CASSEAWRGAGRPETQYF. Written as DNA, the CDR3 is TGTGCCAGCAGTGAAGCTTGGCGGGGGGCCGGTAGGCCCGAGACCCAGTACTTC.

This clone was observed a few times. V and J are TRBV13 and TRBJ2-7; 9 bases align to TRBD2. The CDR3 has 14 amino acids. The germline V gene has CDR1 PRHDT and CDR2 FYEKMQ (reference sequence). V was clipped by 5 bases and J by 6 bases; unmatched bases: 8. The CDR3 sequence: CASSRRGGASEQYF. CDR3 coding DNA: TGTGCCAGCAGCAGGCGCGGGGGGGCCAGCGAGCAGTACTTC.

The chain couples TRBV2 to TRBJ2-7, with a possible D match to TRBD1 (5 bases). Germline CDR1 reads SNHLY; CDR2 reads FYNNEI. Trimming left V 1 base short and J 6 bases short, with 7 bases between. The CDR3 contains 12 residues. CDR3: CASSEGGFEQYV. In DNA form, the CDR3 reads TGTGCCAGCAGTGAAGGGGGCTTCGAGCAGTACGTC.

This rearrangement joins TRBV19 to TRBJ1-1, with D tentatively TRBD1 (5 bases). This CDR3 region has 13 residues. V was pared by 7 bases and J by 3 bases, with 12 bases between. Germline V gene sequence: CDR1 LNHDA, CDR2 SQIVND (reference sequence). CDR3 protein: CASTLRGDTEAFF. CDR3 DNA sequence: TGTGCCAGTACCCTACGGGGGGACACTGAAGCTTTCTTT.

Notes on this clone: This same CDR3 is encoded by further DNA sequences in the sample. This rearrangement joins TRBV6-5 to TRBJ1-1; maybe TRBD1 (6 bases). Germline assignment: CDR1 MNHEY and CDR2 SVGAGI. The CDR3 sequence is 13 residues long. Trimming cost V 0 bases and J 7 bases, with 9 bases left between them. CDR3 residues: CASSYSGGSEAFF. Written as DNA, the CDR3 is TGTGCCAGCAGTTACTCAGGGGGAAGTGAAGCTTTCTTT.

The CDR3 bases are TGTGCCAGCAGCTTTCCCAGGGGGCAACTGAACACCGGGGAGCTGTTTTTT. Translated: CASSFPRGQLNTGELFF. The V call is TRBV7-8, the J call TRBJ2-2, with 8 bases matching TRBD1. This CDR3 is 17 amino acids long. CDR1 and CDR2 from the germline V gene are SGHVS and FQNEAQ. V gave up 3 bases and J gave up 1 base; unmatched junction bases: 7.

This chain uses TRBV27 with TRBJ1-1, with D maybe TRBD1 (5 bases). With 5 bases removed from V and 7 bases from J, the gap between germline ends came to 8 bases. The V gene's germline CDR1 is MNHEY and CDR2 SMNVEV (reference sequence). CDR3 size: 11 residues. CDR3 protein: CASSTGSEAFF. CDR3 nucleotide sequence: TGTGCCAGCAGTACAGGAAGTGAAGCTTTCTTT.

The V and J genes are TRBV9 and TRBJ2-3, with 7 bases matching TRBD2. The CDR3 has 15 residues. The junction had 10 bases not matched to a gene; V was cut back by 4 bases and J by 5 bases. The germline V gene has CDR1 SGDLS and CDR2 YYNGEE. In DNA, the CDR3 is TGTGCCAGCAGCCTCCGTGGGGGGGGGAGAGATACGCAGTATTTT. Protein product: CASSLRGGGRDTQYF.

The J gene is TRBJ2-2, the V gene TRBV5-1; perhaps TRBD2 as D (6 bases). The V gene lost 0 bases and the J gene lost 7 bases, with 16 bases spanning the gap. The CDR3 contains 16 residues. Germline CDR1 reads SGHRS; CDR2 reads YFSETQ. The CDR3 DNA is TGCGCCAGCAGCTTGGTTCGGAGGGCGGAAGGCGGGGAGCTGTTTTTT. Translated: CASSLVRRAEGGELFF.

This chain links TRBV7-6 with TRBJ2-7; the match to TRBD2 covers 8 bases. In germline, CDR1 is SGHVS, CDR2 FNYEAQ. V trimming: 1 base; J trimming: 0 bases; junction bases outside the gene matches: 8. There are 17 residues in the CDR3. CDR3 DNA: TGTGCCAGCAGCTTAGGTTCCCTAGCGGGTGGCTCCTACGAGCAGTACTTC. Encoded protein: CASSLGSLAGGSYEQYF.

Concerning this clone itself: Within the sample, other DNA sequences also encode this same CDR3. V gene TRBV5-1 combines with J gene TRBJ2-3; 9 nucleotides align to TRBD1. The V gene end was trimmed by 3 bases and the J gene end by 0 bases; junction bases not matched to a gene: 2. This CDR3 spans 15 amino acids. Germline V CDR1 and CDR2: SGHRS, YFSETQ. CDR3 DNA sequence: TGCGCCAGCAGCTGGACAGGGGTTAGCACAGATACGCAGTATTTT. This codes for CASSWTGVSTDTQYF.

The chain has TRBV6-1 and TRBJ2-2; D not certain. Germline CDR1 is MNHNS and CDR2 is SASEGT. The V gene lost 8 bases and the J gene lost 1 base, with 11 bases spanning the gap. The CDR3 runs to 14 residues. The CDR3 spells CASAAYGNTGELFF. DNA for the CDR3: TGTGCCAGCGCGGCATATGGGAACACCGGGGAGCTGTTTTTT.

The count of this clone is one. The chain is built from TRBV10-3 and TRBJ1-1, with 8 positions matching TRBD1. Looked up from germline, CDR1 is ENHRY and CDR2 is SYGVKD. The ends lost 8 bases at V and 2 bases at J; junction bases unmatched: 4. The CDR3 extends over 13 amino acids. CDR3 loop: CAIQDRVNTEAFF. DNA of the CDR3: TGTGCCATCCAGGACAGGGTAAACACTGAAGCTTTCTTT.

The CDR3 reads CASSLFLAGQQETQYF. The CDR3 bases are TGTGCCAGCAGTTTGTTCCTAGCGGGCCAACAAGAGACCCAGTACTTC. The chain carries TRBV6-6 and TRBJ2-5; 8 bases fit TRBD2. This CDR3 contains 16 residues. Germline CDR1 MNHNY, CDR2 SVGAGI (reference sequence). V dropped 4 bases and J dropped 2; count of bases not matched to a gene: 9.